This TCR beta chain was captured by sequencing in a study of blood T cell repertoires in COVID-19. Profiling relied on immunoSEQ multiplex PCR, and the TCRdb table lists in-frame clones only, not all of them. The sample includes under 250,000 clones, 84% of them seen just once. This CDR3 contains 14 residues. Germline V lookup: CDR1 LNHNV, CDR2 YYDKDF (reference sequence). Trimming left V 2 bases short and J 4 bases short, with 12 bases between. The source of this sequence is a woman aged 55 to 70 who had recovered from COVID-19. The V gene is TRBV15, the J gene TRBJ2-7, with D maybe TRBD2 (5 bases). The sequenced material came from peripheral blood. The CDR3 is CATSRSGMGYEQYF. CDR3 nucleotides: TGTGCCACCAGCAGAAGCGGTATGGGGTACGAGCAGTACTTC.